The clone carrying this T cell receptor beta chain was found many times. Its antigen is as yet unknown. This record comes from a study of response to subunit inactivated influenza vaccine. TCRdb itself ran the RT-PCR reads through MiXCR, one entry per CDR3 protein. The profile shows roughly 790,000 distinct CDR3 sequences, less than 25% of them singletons. The study's findings and limits: Few additional T cells are recruited per seasonal influenza vaccination, authors suggested.

The receptor was derived from a man aged 45-65 years who received an inactivated influenza vaccine. Specimen: PBMCs from blood, collected less than 6 days after vaccination.

Here the CDR3 DNA reads TGTGCCAGCAGTTACTACGGGGCGGACTACGAGCAGTACTTC. Translating gives CASSYYGADYEQYF. This chain links TRBV6-5 with TRBJ2-7; D may match TRBD1 or TRBD2 (5 bases each). The CDR3 contains 14 residues. The germline V gene has CDR1 MNHEY and CDR2 SVGAGI. V shed 1 base and J shed 3 bases, with 10 bases lying between them.